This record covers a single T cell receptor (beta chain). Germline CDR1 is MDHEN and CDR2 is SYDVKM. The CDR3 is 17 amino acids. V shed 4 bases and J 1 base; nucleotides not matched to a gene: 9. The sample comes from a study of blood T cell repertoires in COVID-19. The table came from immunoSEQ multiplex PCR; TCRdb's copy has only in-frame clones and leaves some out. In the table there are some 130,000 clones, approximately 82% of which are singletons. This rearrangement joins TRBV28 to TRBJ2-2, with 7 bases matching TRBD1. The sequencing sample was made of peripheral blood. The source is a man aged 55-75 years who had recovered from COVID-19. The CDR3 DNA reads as TGTGCCAGCAGTTCCATTAAACGGACAGGGAACACCGGGGAGCTGTTTTTT. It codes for CASSSIKRTGNTGELFF.